This T cell receptor beta chain was recorded in a study of metastatic and nonmetastatic thyroid tumors (dated by TCRdb to about 2020). The study in broad terms: For patients with malignant and with benign thyroid disease, the researchers compared repertoires between peripheral blood samples and tumor or nodule tissue samples.

A note on this clone: It lacks a known antigen. Qualities for individual bases were not recorded, and no much larger clone is one base off.

CDR1 and CDR2 are drawn from the germline V gene (reference sequence): DFQATT, SNEGSKA. The V and J ends are trimmed by 5 bases and 0 bases, leaving 10 bases between them. The CDR3 spans 13 residues, from the cysteine through the phenylalanine. Here the CDR3 DNA is all that survives: 39 bases in frame from base 1. What the research found in general, with its limitations: TCR beta diversity was reported as significantly higher in malignant tumors than in benign nodules, in both blood and tumor samples.

Libraries were made using PCR. TCRdb shows the sequencer as Illumina HiSeq 4000. High-throughput sequencing was used to profile the CDR3 region of the TCR beta-chain in every patient. The study's processing was this. CDR3 differences across clinicopathological groups were used to build a classifier for discriminating distant-metastatic papillary thyroid cancer patients. Repertoire diversity was assessed with the Shannon index, and tumor-blood repertoire similarity with the Morisita-Horn index. TCRdb handled the public reads itself, with Q25 trimming in fastp and clone calling in MiXCR, and kept productive beta chains. Clone size and V and J calls follow TCRdb, not the original study. The sample table shows 15,000 to 20,000 clones, and 32% are seen once. Approximately 22% of the sample is taken by the ten largest. No patient had received any treatment before thyroid surgery. Using T-cell receptor beta sequencing, the study looked back at clinical samples from patients collected from 2012 to 2018.

This sequence uses TRBV20-1 and TRBJ1-2, and the D gene may be TRBD1, 5 bases matching. The sequence derives from a female donor with papillary thyroid cancer or a benign thyroid nodule (not recorded which). Some clones in this sample may be carry-over from other donors' samples. Specimen: adjacent normal tissue. In nucleotide form, the sequence is TGCAGTGCTCCCGACAGAGCTAACTATGGCTACACCTTC. It encodes CSAPDRANYGYTF.